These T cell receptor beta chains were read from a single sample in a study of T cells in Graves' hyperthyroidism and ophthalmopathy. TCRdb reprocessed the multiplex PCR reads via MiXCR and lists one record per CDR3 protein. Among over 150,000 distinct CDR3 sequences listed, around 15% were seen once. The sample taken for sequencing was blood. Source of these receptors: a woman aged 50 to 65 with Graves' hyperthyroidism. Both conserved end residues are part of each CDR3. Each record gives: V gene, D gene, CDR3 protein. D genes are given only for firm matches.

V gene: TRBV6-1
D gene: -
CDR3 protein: CASSSPGSIYGYTF

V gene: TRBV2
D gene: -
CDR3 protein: CASSERDLMNTEAFF

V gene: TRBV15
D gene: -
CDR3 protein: CATSSSANTQYF

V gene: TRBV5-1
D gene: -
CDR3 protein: CASSLGHGETQYF

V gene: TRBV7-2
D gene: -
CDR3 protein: CASSPPIVISTDTQYF

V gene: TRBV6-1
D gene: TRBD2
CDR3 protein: CATTGTSGSHEQFF

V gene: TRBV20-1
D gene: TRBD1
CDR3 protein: CSARDRGRSTEAFF

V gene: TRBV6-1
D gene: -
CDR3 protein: CASSLPLNQPQHF

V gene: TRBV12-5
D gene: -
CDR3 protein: CASGLGTTLNTGELFF

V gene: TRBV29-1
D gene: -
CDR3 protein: CSVERQRGGELFF

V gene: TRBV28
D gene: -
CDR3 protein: CASSLPGGGTDTQYF

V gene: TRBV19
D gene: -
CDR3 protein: CASSINSGNTGELFF

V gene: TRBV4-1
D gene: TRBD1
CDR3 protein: CASSQAQQGIDTQYF

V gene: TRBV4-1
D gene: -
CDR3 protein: CASSRSVRGNTGELFF

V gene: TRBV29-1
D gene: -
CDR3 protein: CSVDNRGGPNYGYTF

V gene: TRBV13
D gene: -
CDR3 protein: CASSLRVGREETQYF

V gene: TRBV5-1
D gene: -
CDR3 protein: CASSLTGNNEQFF

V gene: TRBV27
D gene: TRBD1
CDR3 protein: CASSSTGGSFSGANVLTF

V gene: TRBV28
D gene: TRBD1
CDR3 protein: CASSEPALTGTDTQYF

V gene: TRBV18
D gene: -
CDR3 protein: CASSPRKQKSTEAFF

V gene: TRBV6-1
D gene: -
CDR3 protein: CASSKEQRNTEAFF

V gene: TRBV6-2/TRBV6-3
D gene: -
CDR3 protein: CASSYRAGLNTGELFF

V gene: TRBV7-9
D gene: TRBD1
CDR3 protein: CASSRDRGRWDDNEQFF

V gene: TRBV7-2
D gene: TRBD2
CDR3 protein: CASSLGWASGVEQFF

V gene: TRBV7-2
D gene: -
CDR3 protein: CASSLFIYALAGGELFF

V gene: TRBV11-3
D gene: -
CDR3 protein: CASSSGLLDEQFF

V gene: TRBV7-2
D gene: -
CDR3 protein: CASSQNAYTGYTF

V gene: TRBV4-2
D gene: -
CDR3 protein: CASRSLTGDYNGQFF

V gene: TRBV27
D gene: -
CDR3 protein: CASAAGAGNIGYTF

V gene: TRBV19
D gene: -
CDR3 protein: CASNKITGELFF

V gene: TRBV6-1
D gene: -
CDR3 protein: CASSEALGVSNYGYTF

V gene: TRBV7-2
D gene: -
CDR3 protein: CASSAWRVGADEQFF

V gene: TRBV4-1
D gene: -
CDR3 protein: CASSRGGYTEAFF

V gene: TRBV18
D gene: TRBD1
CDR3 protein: CASSPGTGRLIGTEAFF

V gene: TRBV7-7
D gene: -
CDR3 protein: CASSPMGTGELFF

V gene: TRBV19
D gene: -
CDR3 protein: CASSPGRDLYYEQYF

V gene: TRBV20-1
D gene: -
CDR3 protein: CSARRGSYEQYF

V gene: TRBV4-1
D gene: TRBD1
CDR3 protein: CASSHRDRGVDQPQHF

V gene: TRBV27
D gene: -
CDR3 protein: CASSLGISGVSYNSPLHF

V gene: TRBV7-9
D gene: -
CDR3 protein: CASSLAGSRTDTQYF

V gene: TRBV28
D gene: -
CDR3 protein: CASRRRQGLYEQYF